A few counts support the clone carrying this T cell receptor beta chain. Its matching antigen is unknown. This entry belongs to a study of metastatic and nonmetastatic thyroid tumors. Study-wide context: Comparative analysis of repertoires was undertaken across blood and tumor or nodule tissue obtained from malignant and benign thyroid patients. Overall study findings and caveats: Compared with benign nodules, malignant thyroid tumors were reported to have significantly higher TCR beta diversity in both blood and tumor.

Source study methods: The distant-metastasis classifier for papillary thyroid cancer was built from CDR3 differences across clinicopathological groups. TCRdb re-called clones from the PCR reads using MiXCR. V and J calls and clone size were set by TCRdb, not the authors. The sample has about 41,000 clones, roughly 26% seen once. Thyroid surgery was performed in patients who had received no treatment beforehand. This clonotype originated in a female donor with papillary thyroid cancer or a benign thyroid nodule (not recorded which). Some clones in this sample may be carry-over from other donors' samples. The sequenced sample consisted of tumor tissue.

CDR3 loop: CASSVGDSLASSGNTIYF. The CDR3 region has the DNA TGTGCCAGCAGCGTAGGAGACTCCCTGGCCAGCTCTGGAAACACCATATATTTT. The chain links TRBV9 to TRBJ1-3; D gene unclear. V was clipped by 0 bases and J by 0 bases, with 16 bases between them. The CDR3 is made up of 18 amino acids. The germline CDR1 and CDR2 sequences are SGDLS and YYNGEE.